Described below is a single T cell receptor (beta chain) sequence and its context. Antigen: not known. A single record per CDR3 protein comes from TCRdb applying MiXCR to the reads. The data hold about 700,000 distinct CDR3 sequences, with 30% to 40% observed a single time. This record belongs to a study of T cell repertoires in cytomegalovirus infection. Trimming cost V 10 bases and J 8 bases; bases outside gene matches: 10. Germline V gives CDR1 ENHRY, CDR2 SYGVKD. The CDR3 is made up of 13 amino acids. The TCR comes from a human donor in good health (CMV status not recorded). Some clones in this sample may be carry-over from other donors' samples. The chain has TRBV10-3 and TRBJ1-4; 7 bases line up with TRBD1. Sequenced material: cultured PBMCs, taken from culture after CMV antigen stimulation. DNA of the CDR3: TGTGCCACGACAGGGAGATTGAGGGAAAAACTGTTTTTT. The encoded protein is CATTGRLREKLFF.